This T cell receptor (beta chain) is drawn from a study of post-analysis software for immune sequencing data. Looking at the study overall: Relapsing-remitting, secondary progressive and progressive-relapsing forms made up the multiple sclerosis disease courses.

Worth noting for this clonotype: The antigen remains undetermined.

CDR3 length equals 15 residues. With 6 bases clipped from V and 5 bases from J, the junction kept 12 bases outside the gene matches. CDR1 and CDR2 from the germline V gene are SQVTM and ANQGSEA. Unique molecular identifiers featured in each of the TCR beta cDNA libraries. TCRdb analysed the PCR reads with MiXCR anew, one entry per CDR3 protein. The sample consists of 450,000 or so distinct CDR3 sequences, less than 45% of them appearing once. Study-wide results and caveats: About five TRBV segments were more frequent in patients than controls; TRBV5-6, TRBV5-1 and TRBV20-1 belonged to this group. The study found significantly lower normalized Chao1 diversity in multiple sclerosis patients than in controls. Samples prepared in the same batch strongly co-clustered by F measure.

The sample consisted of blood. The chain employs TRBV29-1 and TRBJ2-3, with 9 bases that match TRBD1. The receptor was derived from a girl aged 5-17 years with multiple sclerosis. CDR3 in amino acids: CSVSDRDREGDTQYF. The DNA of the CDR3 is TGCAGCGTCTCTGACCGGGACAGGGAAGGAGATACGCAGTATTTT.